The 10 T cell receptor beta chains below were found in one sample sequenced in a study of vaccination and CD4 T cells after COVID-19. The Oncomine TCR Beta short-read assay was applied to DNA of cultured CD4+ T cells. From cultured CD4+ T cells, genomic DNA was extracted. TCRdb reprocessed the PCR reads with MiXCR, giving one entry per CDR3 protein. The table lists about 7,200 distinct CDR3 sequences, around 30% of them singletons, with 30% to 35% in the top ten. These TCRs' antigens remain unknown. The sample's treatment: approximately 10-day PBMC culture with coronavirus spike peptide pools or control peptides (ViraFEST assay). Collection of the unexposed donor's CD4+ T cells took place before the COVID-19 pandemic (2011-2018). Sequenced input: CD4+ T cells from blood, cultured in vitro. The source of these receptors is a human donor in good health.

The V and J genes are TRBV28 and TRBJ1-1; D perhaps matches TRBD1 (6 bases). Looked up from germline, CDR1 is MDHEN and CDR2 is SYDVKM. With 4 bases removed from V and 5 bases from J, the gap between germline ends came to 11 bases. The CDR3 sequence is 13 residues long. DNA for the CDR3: TGTGCCAGCAGTTGGGGGCTCGGGACTGAAGCTTTCTTT. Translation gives CASSWGLGTEAFF.

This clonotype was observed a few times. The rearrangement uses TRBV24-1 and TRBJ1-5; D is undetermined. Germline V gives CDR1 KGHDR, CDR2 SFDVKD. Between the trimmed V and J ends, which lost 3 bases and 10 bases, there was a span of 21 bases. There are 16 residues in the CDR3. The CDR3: CATSDPASKGFFPQHF. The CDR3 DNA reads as TGTGCCACCAGTGATCCGGCCAGTAAAGGTTTTTTCCCCCAGCATTTT.

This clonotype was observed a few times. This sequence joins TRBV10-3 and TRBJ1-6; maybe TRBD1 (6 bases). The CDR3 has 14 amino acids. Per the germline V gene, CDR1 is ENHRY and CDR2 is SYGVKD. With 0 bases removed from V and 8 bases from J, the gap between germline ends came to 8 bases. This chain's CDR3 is CAISESDRDSPLHF. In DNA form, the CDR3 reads TGTGCCATCAGTGAGTCGGACAGAGATTCACCCCTCCACTTT.

As DNA, the CDR3 is TGCAGTGCTACGGGGCGGACGATTAGCACAGATACGCAGTATTTT. Protein: CSATGRTISTDTQYF. The J gene is TRBJ2-3, the V gene TRBV20-1; D tentatively fits TRBD1 or TRBD2 (5 bases each). Trimming took 4 bases from V and 0 from J, leaving 14 bases between them. Germline-derived CDR1 and CDR2 are DFQATT and SNEGSKA (reference sequence). The CDR3 sequence is 15 residues long.

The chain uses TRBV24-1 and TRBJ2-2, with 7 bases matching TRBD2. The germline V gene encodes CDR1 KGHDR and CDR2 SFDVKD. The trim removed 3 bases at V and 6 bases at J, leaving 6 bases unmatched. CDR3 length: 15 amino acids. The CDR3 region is CATSDREREAGELFF. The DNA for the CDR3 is TGTGCCACCAGTGATCGGGAGCGGGAAGCCGGGGAGCTGTTTTTT.

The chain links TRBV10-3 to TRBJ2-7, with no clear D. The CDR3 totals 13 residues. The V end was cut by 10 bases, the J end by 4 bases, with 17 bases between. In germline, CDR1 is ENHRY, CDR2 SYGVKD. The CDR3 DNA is TGTGCCACCACGTGGGGTGGGGAATACGAGCAGTACTTC. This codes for CATTWGGEYEQYF.

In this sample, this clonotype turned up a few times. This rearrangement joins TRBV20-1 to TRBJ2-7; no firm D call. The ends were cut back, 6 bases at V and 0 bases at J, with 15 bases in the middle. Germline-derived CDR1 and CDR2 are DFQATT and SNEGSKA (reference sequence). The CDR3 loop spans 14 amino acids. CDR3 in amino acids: CSARPGSFSYEQYF. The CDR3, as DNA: TGCAGTGCGCGGCCAGGTAGTTTCTCCTACGAGCAGTACTTC.

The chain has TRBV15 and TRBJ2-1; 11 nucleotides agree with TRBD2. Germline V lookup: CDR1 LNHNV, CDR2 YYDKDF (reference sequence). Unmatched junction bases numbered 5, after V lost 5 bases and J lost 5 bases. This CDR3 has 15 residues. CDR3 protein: CATSRRLAGHNEQFF. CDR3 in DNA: TGTGCCACCAGCCGGCGACTAGCGGGACACAATGAGCAGTTCTTC.

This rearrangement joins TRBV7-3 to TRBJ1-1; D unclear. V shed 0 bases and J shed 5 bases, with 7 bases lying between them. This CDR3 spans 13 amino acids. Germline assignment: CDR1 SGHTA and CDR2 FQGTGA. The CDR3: CASSLTSRTEAFF. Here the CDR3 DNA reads TGTGCCAGCAGCTTAACGTCTAGGACTGAAGCTTTCTTT.

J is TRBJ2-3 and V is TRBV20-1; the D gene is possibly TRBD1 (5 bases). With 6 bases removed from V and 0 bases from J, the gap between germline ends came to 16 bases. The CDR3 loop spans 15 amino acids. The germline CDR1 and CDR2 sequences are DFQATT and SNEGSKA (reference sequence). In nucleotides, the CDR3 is TGCAGTGCCACCCGCCCAGGACATAGCACAGATACGCAGTATTTT. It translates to CSATRPGHSTDTQYF.